This T cell receptor beta chain was recorded in a study of Ad26.COV2.S vaccination and SARS-CoV-2 variants listed by TCRdb under 2021. Turning to the overall study: Donors in the vaccine arm were drawn from COV1001, a multicentre, randomized, double-blind, placebo-controlled phase I-IIa trial testing Ad26.COV2.S in healthy adults. Ad26.COV2.S was given intramuscularly at 5x10^10 or 1x10^11 viral particles, as a single shot or as two shots 56 days apart. Trial participants were randomized into five groups of five, in which low-dose or high-dose Ad26.COV2.S was given once or twice, or placebo was given on both occasions. TCRbeta repertoire sequencing was used to assess the specificity and breadth of SARS-CoV-2-reactive T cell receptors after Ad26.COV2.S vaccination. The TCR-sequenced set comprised approximately 30 samples: approximately 19 Ad26.COV2.S vaccine recipients, 5 placebo recipients and 8 SARS-CoV-2 convalescent individuals. Investigators did not know the trial group allocation while performing experiments and assessing outcomes. Results and caveats for the whole study, not just this receptor: Ad26.COV2.S recipients had higher spike-specific TCR breadth than placebo recipients (P = 0.0014). Comparable non-spike TCR breadth was observed between vaccine and placebo recipients, consistent with only spike being contained in the vaccine. The study was not powered to compare responses between vaccine doses or regimens. The authors noted that total T cell responses may have been underestimated by the TCR breadth and depth analyses. Substantial breadth of spike-specific CD8+ and CD4+ T cell responses was reported after vaccination.

TCRbeta CDR3 regions were sequenced with the immunoSEQ Assay. After extraction, genomic DNA underwent amplification by bias-controlled multiplex PCR, followed by high-throughput sequencing. On the study's bioinformatics: Collapsing and filtering of sequences were performed to quantify the absolute abundance of each unique TCRbeta CDR3 region. Usable DNA was measured by amplifying reference genes present in all nucleated cells, and TCRbeta template counts were normalized to that usable DNA to estimate T cell fraction. Repertoire TCRs were annotated as SARS-CoV-2-specific when V gene, CDR3 amino acid sequence and J gene were exactly matched to a known reactive TCR set. The reference SARS-CoV-2 TCR set came from MIRA and was filtered for enrichment in COVID-19-positive ImmuneCODE repertoires, removing public or cross-reactive TCRs. Using the MIRA antigens, annotated TCRs were further analysed by specific ORF or by position within an ORF. Breadth was defined as annotated unique rearrangements over total unique productive rearrangements; depth was the summed frequency of those rearrangements. Two-sided Wilcoxon rank-sum tests were applied when comparing TCR breadth between groups. TCRdb's version of the immuneACCESS table is confined to in-frame rearrangements and falls short of the full clone set. An unresolved V gene accounts for under half of the shortfall where checked; the remainder is of unknown origin. V and J calls and clone size are copied from that table; D and trimming were computed from the DNA. Present in this sample are 400,000 to 450,000 clones, roughly 90% of which were seen just once. Roughly an eighth of the sample is taken by the ten largest.

The sample's treatment or condition label, decoded: around 19 received Ad26.COV2.S at low or high dose, single or two shots; several received placebo; per-sample allocation not given. Repertoires of vaccine and placebo recipients were sequenced from samples taken on day 63 after the first injection. In Cohort 1b, some 25 adults aged 18-55 years were enrolled at a single site in Boston, USA, between 29 July and 7 August 2020. As a vaccine, Ad26.COV2.S was a replication-incompetent adenovirus type 26 vector that expressed a prefusion-stabilized SARS-CoV-2 spike protein derived from the original Wuhan strain. Sequences KGHDR (CDR1) and SFDVKD (CDR2) are obtained from the germline V gene. The CDR3 spans 11 residues, from the cysteine through the phenylalanine. Solely the CDR3 DNA is kept, with 33 bases framed from the first base. Cut back by 5 bases and 2 bases, the V and J ends lie 3 bases apart. In this sample, this clone turned up once. This clone's antigen is unknown. Base quality data are lacking; no much larger clone is found one base away.

The source was peripheral blood, collected in a trial of Ad26.COV2.S vaccine versus placebo. Recombination joined TRBV24-1 with TRBJ2-7; the D gene is not confidently resolved. This receptor was taken from a person between 18 and 65 years old who received the Ad26.COV2.S COVID-19 vaccine or a placebo. The CDR3 in this case is CATSGTYEQYF. The DNA reads as follows: TGTGCCACCAGTGGAACCTACGAGCAGTACTTC.